The present T cell receptor (beta chain) was sequenced within a study of tumor T cells in aggressive B-cell lymphoma (dated by TCRdb to 2016 to 2017). Receptor libraries were prepared by the immunoSEQ multiplex PCR assay. In TCRdb, the immuneACCESS table is reduced to in-frame sequences with V and J assigned. These tables do not hold every clone; where another copy was compared, an unresolved V gene accounts for under half, and the others remain unexplained. Counted in this sample were 6,000 or so clones; about 70% of them appeared once. The top ten hold less than 8.5% of the sample. From a lookup of the germline V gene, CDR1 and CDR2 are SGHTA and FQGTGA. From the cysteine up to the phenylalanine, the CDR3 has a length of 13 residues. Of all the DNA, just the CDR3 is kept, 39 bases in frame from base 1. The junction shows trimming of 6 bases on V and 9 bases on J, and the gene matches do not reach 7 bases of it.

A remark on this clone: Its antigen is not yet known. No clone much larger than this one lies a single base away; base qualities are absent.

Rearrangement joined TRBV7-3 to TRBJ2-1; TRBD2 agrees with 8 junctional bases. This sequence originates from an adult with diffuse large B cell lymphoma. Sequences were obtained from tumor tissue. This receptor has the CDR3 CASRLARGGEQFF. The sequence in DNA is TGTGCCAGCAGACTCGCCCGGGGGGGTGAGCAGTTCTTC.